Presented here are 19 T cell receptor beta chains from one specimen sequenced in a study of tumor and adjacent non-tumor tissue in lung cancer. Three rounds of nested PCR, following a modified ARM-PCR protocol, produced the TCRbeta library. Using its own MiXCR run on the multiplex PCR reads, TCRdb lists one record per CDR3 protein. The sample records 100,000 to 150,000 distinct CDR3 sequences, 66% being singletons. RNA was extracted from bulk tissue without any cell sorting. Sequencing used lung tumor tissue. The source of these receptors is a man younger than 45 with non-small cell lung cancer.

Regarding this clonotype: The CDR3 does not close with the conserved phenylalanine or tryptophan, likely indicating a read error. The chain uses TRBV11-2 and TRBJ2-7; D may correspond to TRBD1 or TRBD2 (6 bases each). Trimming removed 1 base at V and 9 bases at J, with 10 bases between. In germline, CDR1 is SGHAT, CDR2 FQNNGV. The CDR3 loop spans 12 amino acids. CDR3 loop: CASSLAQGGQYL. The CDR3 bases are TGTGCCAGCAGCTTAGCACAGGGAGGGCAGTACCTC.

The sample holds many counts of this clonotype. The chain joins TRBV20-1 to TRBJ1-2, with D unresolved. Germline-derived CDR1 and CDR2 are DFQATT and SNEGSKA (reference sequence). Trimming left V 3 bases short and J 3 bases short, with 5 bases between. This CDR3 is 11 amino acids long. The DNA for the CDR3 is TGCAGTGCTAGTTCGGACTATGGCTACACCTTC. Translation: CSASSDYGYTF.

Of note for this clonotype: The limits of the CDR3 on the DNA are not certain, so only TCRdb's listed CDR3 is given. The CDR3 sequence: CASSFGYGTEVFF. The rearrangement links TRBV5-1 to TRBJ1-1. The length of the CDR3 is 13 amino acids, counting both ends. Germline CDR1 is SGHRS and CDR2 is YFSETQ.

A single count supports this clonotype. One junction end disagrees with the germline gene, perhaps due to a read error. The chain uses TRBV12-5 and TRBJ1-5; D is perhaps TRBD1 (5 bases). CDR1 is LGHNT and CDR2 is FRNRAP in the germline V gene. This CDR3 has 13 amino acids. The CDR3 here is CTSGLGVNHPQHF. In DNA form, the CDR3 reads TGTACTAGTGGTTTGGGGGTCAATCATCCCCAGCATTTT.

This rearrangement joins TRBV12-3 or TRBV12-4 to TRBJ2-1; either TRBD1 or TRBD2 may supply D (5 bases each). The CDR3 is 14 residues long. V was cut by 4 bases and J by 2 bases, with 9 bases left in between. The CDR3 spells CASSWGFTYNEQFF. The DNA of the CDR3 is TGTGCCAGCAGTTGGGGGTTCACCTACAATGAGCAGTTCTTC.

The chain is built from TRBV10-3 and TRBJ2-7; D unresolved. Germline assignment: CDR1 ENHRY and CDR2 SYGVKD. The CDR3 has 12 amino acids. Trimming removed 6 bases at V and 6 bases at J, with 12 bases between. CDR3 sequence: CAISPKGIEQYF. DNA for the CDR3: TGTGCCATCAGCCCCAAGGGTATCGAGCAGTACTTC.

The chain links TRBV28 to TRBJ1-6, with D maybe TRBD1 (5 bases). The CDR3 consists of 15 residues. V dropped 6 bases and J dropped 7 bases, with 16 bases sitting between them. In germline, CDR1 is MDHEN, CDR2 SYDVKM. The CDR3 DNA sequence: TGTGCCAGCAGCCTTACCGGGACCGCGAATTCACCCCTCCACTTT. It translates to CASSLTGTANSPLHF.

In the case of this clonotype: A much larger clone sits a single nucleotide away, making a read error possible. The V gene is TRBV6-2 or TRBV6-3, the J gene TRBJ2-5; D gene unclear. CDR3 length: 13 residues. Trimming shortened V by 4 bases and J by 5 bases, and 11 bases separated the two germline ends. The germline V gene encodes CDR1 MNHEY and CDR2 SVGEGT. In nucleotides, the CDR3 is TGTGCCAGCAGTTTTGTCCTCCAGGAGACCCAGTACTTC. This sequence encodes CASSFVLQETQYF.

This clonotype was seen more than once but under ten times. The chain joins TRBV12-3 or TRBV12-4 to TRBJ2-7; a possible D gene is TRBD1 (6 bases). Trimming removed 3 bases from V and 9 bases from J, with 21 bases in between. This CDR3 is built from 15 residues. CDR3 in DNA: TGTGCCAGCAGTTTGGACAGCCCCTTGAGTGACGGGCAGTACTTC. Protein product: CASSLDSPLSDGQYF.

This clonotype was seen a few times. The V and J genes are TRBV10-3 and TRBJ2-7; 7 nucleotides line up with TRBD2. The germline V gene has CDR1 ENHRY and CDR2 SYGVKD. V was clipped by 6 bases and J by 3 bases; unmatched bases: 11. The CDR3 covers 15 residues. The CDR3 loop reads CAISAGALKNYEQYF. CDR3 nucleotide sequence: TGTGCCATCAGCGCGGGAGCACTAAAGAACTACGAGCAGTACTTC.

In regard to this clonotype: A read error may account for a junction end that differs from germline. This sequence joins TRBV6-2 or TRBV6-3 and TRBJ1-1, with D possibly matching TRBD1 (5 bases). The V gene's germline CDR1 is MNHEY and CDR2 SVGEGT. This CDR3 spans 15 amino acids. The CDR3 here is CACSIGGALNTEAFF. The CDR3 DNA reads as TGTGCCTGCAGCATCGGAGGGGCACTGAACACTGAAGCTTTCTTT.

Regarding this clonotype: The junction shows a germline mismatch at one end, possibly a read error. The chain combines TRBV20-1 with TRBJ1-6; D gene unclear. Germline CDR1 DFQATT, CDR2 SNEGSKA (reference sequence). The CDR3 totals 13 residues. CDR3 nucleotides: TGCAGCGCTAGAAAAGTTGGAAATTCACCCGTCCACTTT. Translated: CSARKVGNSPVHF.

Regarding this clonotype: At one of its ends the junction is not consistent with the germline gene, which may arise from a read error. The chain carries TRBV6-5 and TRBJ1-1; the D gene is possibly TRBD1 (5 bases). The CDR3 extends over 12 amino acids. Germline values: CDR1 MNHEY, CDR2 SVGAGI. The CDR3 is CVSTTWGAEAFF. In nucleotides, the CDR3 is TGTGTCAGCACCACGTGGGGGGCTGAAGCTTTCTTT.

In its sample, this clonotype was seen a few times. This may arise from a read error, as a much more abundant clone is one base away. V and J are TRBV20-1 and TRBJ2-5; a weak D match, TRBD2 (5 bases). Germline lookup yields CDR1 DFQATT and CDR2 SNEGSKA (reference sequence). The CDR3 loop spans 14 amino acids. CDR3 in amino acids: CSTREGGFQETQYF. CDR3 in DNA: TGCAGTACTAGAGAAGGAGGATTTCAAGAGACCCAGTACTTC.

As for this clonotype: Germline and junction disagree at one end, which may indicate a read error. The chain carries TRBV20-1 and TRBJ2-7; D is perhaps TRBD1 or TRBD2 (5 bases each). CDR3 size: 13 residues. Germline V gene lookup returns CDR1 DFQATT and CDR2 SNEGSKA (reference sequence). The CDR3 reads CRERGWGLYEQHF. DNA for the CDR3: TGCAGGGAACGAGGGTGGGGCCTCTACGAGCAGCATTTC.

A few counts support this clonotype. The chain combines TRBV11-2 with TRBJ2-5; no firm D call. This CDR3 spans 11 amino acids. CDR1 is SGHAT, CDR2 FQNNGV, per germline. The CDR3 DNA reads TGTGTCGGCAGTACCATGGAGACCCAGTACTTC. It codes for CVGSTMETQYF.

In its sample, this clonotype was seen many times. The CDR3 sequence is CSARETGGGNQPQHF. The DNA of the CDR3 is TGCAGTGCTAGAGAGACAGGGGGTGGCAATCAGCCCCAGCATTTT. The chain recombines TRBV20-1 with TRBJ1-5; 9 positions agree with TRBD1. Looked up from germline, CDR1 is DFQATT and CDR2 is SNEGSKA (reference sequence). This CDR3 contains 15 residues. V was clipped by 0 bases and J by 2 bases; unmatched bases: 2.

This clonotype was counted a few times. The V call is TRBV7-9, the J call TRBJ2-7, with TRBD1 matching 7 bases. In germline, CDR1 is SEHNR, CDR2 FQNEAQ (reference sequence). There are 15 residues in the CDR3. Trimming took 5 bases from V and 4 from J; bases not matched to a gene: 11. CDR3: CASSPPNRGFYEQYF. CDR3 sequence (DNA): TGTGCCAGCAGCCCCCCCAACAGGGGCTTTTACGAGCAGTACTTC.

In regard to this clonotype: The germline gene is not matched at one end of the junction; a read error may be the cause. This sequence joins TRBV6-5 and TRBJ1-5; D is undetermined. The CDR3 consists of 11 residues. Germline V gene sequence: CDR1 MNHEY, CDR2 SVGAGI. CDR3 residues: CDSISNQLQHF. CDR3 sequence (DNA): TGTGACAGCATTAGCAATCAGCTCCAGCATTTT.